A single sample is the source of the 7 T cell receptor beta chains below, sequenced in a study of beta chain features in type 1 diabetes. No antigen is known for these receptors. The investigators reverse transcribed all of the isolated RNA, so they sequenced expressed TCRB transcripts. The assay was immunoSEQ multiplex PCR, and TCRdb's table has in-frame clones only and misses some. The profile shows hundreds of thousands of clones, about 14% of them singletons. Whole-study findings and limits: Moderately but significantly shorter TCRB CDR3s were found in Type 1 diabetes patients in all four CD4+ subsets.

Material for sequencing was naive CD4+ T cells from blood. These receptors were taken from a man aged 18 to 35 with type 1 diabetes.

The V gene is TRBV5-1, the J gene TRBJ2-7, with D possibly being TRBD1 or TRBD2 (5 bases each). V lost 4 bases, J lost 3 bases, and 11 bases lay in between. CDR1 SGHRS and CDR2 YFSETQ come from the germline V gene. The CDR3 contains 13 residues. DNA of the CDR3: TGCGCCAGCAGCCGGGACCGAAACTACGAGCAGTACTTC. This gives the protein CASSRDRNYEQYF.

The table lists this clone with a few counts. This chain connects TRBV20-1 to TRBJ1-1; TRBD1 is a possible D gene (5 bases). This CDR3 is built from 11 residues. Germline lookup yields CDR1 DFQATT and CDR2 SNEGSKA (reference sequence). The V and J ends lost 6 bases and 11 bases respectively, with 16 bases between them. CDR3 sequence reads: CSASPGPGAFF. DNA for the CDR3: TGCAGTGCCAGTCCGGGACCAGGGGCTTTCTTT.

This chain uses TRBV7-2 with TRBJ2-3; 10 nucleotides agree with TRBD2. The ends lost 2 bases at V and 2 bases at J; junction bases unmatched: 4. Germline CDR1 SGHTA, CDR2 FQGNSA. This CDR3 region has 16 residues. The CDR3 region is CASSLLAGVVTDTQYF. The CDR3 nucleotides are TGTGCCAGCAGCTTACTAGCGGGGGTAGTCACAGATACGCAGTATTTT.

In DNA form, the CDR3 reads TGTGCCACCCGCGGGGGTGGAACAGATACGCAGTATTTT. It yields the protein CATRGGGTDTQYF. This chain uses TRBV6-1 with TRBJ2-3, with 7 bases matching TRBD2. The trim removed 10 bases at V and 3 bases at J, leaving 7 bases unmatched. Per germline, CDR1 MNHNS and CDR2 SASEGT. The CDR3 loop spans 13 amino acids.

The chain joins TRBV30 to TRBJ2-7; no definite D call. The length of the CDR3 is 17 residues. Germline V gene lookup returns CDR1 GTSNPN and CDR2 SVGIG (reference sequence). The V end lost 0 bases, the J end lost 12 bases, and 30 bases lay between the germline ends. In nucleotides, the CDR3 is TGTGCCTGGAGTGTACGGGTTCTGGAGCCTATCAGAGCCAGCCGGTACTTC. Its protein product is CAWSVRVLEPIRASRYF.

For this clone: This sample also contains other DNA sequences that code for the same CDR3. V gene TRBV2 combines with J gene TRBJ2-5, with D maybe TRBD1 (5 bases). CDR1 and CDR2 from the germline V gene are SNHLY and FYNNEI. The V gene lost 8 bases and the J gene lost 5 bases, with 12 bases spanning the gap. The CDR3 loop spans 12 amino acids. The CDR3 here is CASSQGRETQYF. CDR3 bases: TGTGCCAGCTCTCAGGGCCGGGAGACCCAGTACTTC. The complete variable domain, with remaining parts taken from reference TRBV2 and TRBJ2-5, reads EPEVTQTPSHQVTQMGQEVILRCVPISNHLYFYWYRQILGQKVEFLVSFYNNEISEKSEIFDDQFSVERPDGSNFTLKIRSTKLEDSAMYFCASSQGRETQYFGPGTRLLVL.

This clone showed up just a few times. Written as DNA, the CDR3 is TGTGCCAGCAGCTACACAGGGAAGGACGAGCAGTACTTC. Amino acids: CASSYTGKDEQYF. The chain carries TRBV7-2 and TRBJ2-7; TRBD1 might be the D (6 bases). Trimming removed 4 bases from V and 5 bases from J, with 12 bases in between. The V gene's germline CDR1 is SGHTA and CDR2 FQGNSA. CDR3 size: 13 residues.